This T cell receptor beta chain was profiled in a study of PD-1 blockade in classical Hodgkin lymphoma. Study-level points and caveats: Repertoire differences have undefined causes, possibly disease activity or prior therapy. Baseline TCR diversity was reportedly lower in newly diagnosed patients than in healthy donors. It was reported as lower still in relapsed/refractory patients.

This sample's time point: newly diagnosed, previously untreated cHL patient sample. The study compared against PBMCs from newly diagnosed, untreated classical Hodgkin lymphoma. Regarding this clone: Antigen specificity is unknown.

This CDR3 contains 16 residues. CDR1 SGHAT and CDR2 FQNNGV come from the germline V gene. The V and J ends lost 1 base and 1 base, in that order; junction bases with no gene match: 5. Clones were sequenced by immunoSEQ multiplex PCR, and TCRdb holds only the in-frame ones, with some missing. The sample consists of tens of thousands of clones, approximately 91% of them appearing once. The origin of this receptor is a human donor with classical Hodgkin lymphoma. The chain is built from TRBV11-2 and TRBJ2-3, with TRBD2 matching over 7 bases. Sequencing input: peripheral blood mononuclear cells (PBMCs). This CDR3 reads CASSLVASGGTDTQYF. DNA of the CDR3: TGTGCCAGCAGCTTAGTGGCTAGCGGTGGCACAGATACGCAGTATTTT.